This TCR beta chain appears in the sequencing data of a study of blood T cell repertoires in COVID-19. Using immunoSEQ multiplex PCR, the repertoire was profiled, and TCRdb retains in-frame clones only, with some absent. The data contain a few hundred thousand clones, approximately 85% of them singletons. Trimming at V came to 5 bases and at J to 2 bases, leaving 8 bases not matched to a gene. The germline gives CDR1 MNHEY, CDR2 SVGAGI. This CDR3 is built from 15 residues. This chain uses TRBV6-5 with TRBJ1-2, with 7 bases identical to TRBD1. The receptor comes from a human donor with COVID-19, enrolled during active disease. The donor label of this sample is uncertain. Sequences were obtained from peripheral blood. The CDR3 region has the DNA TGTGCCAGCAGTCCCCTCCCGACAGGGAACTATGGCTACACCTTC. Protein sequence: CASSPLPTGNYGYTF.